What follows describes a single T cell receptor (beta chain). Its antigen specificity is not known. Per-nucleotide qualities are absent, and no much larger clonotype sits a single base away. The data belong to a study of T cell repertoires in cytomegalovirus infection (dated by TCRdb to about 2019). Background for the entire study: Recently identified HLA-C-restricted CMV epitopes, whose presentation resists viral immunomodulation, were targeted by peptide stimulations together with well-studied HLA-B-restricted epitopes. Because public TCR beta signatures pointed to carriage of CMV infection together with the matching HLA type, the HLA type of each donor mattered for the analysis.

What this sample's treatment or condition label stands for: in vitro stimulation with specific CMV peptide epitopes to enrich CMV-specific T cells. Study-wide findings and limitations: The ex vivo response was dominated by HLA-C-restricted CMV-specific TCR beta clonotypes, and the single most frequent clonotype in two of eight donors was supplied by these HLA-C-restricted clonotypes. Cumulative frequency of public TCR beta family members discriminated carriers of CMV infection plus the relevant HLA type in this cohort and an independent 352-donor cohort.

TCRdb shows the sequencer as Illumina HiSeq 1500. TCRdb applied fastp at Q25 and MiXCR to the public reads, then kept only in-frame beta chains. CDR3 protein sequences are deduplicated, and each keeps its most common genes and DNA. For this sample the table gives under 200,000 distinct CDR3 sequences, of which approximately 21% were detected only once. The ten largest clones add up to 25% of the sample. The CDR3 sequence holds 14 residues, the cysteine and phenylalanine included. Only the CDR3 region is kept as DNA, spanning 42 bases read in frame from base 1. V drops 8 bases and J drops 5 bases, leaving 18 bases in between.

The chain joins TRBV12-3 or TRBV12-4 to TRBJ1-1, with the D gene not confidently named. The clonotype comes from a human donor in good health (CMV status not recorded). Some clones in this sample may be carry-over from other donors' samples. The sample here was CD8+ T cells from cultured PBMCs, taken from culture after CMV antigen stimulation. At the DNA level, the sequence is TGTGCCAGCGCCCGAGTTGTAGCACGGACTGAAGCTTTCTTT. Its amino acids are CASARVVARTEAFF.